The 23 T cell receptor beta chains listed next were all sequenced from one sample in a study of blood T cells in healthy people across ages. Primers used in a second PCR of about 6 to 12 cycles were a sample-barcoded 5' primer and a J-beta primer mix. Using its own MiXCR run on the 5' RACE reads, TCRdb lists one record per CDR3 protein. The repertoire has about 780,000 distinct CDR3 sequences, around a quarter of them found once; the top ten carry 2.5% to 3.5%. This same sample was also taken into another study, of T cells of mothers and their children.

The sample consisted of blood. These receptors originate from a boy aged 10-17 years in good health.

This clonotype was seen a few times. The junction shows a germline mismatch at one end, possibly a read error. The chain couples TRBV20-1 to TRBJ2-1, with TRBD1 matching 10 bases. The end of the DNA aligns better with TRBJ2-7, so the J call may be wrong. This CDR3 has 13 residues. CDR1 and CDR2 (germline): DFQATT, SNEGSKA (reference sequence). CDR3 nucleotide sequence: TGCAGTGGTAGACAGGGGGCAATCTACGAGCAGTACTTC. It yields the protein CSGRQGAIYEQYF.

Here the CDR3 DNA reads TGTGCCAGCAGCAATAGCGGGGGTTTCTACAATGAGCAGTTCTTC. Residues: CASSNSGGFYNEQFF. This chain joins TRBV7-3 and TRBJ2-1; 9 nucleotides align to TRBD2. V was pared by 5 bases and J by 3 bases, with 5 bases of the junction left unmatched. Germline values: CDR1 SGHTA, CDR2 FQGTGA. CDR3 length: 15 amino acids.

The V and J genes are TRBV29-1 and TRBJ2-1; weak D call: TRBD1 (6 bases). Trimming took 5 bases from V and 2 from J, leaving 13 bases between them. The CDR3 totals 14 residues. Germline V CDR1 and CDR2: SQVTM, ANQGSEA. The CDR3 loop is CSVSTGSTYNEQFF. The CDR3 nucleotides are TGCAGCGTTAGTACAGGGTCAACCTACAATGAGCAGTTCTTC.

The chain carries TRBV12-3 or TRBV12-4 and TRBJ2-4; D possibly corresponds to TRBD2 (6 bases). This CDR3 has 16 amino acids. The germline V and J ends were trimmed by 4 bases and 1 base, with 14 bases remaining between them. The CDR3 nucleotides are TGTGCCAGCAGTTACTCGGCGGGGCTGGCCAAAAACATTCAGTACTTC. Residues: CASSYSAGLAKNIQYF.

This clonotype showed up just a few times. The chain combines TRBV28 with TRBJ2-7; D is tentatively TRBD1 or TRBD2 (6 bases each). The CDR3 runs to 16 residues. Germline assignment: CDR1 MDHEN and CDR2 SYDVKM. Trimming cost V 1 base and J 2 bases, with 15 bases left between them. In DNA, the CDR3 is TGTGCCAGCAGTTTATATGGGGGGCCCCTCCCCTACGAGCAGTACTTC. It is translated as CASSLYGGPLPYEQYF.

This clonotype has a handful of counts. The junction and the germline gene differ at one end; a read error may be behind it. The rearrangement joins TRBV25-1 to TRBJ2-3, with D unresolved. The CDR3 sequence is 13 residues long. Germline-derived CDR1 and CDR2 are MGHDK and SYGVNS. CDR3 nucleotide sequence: TGTGCCAGCAGTGAATCCGGCACTGATACGCAGTATTTT. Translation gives CASSESGTDTQYF.

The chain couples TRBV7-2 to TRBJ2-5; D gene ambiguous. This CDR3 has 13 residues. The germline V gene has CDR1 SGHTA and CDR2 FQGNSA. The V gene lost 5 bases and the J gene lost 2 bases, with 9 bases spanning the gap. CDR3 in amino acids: CASSGKVQETQYF. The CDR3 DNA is TGTGCCAGCAGCGGGAAAGTTCAAGAGACCCAGTACTTC. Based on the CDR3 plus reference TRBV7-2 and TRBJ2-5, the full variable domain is GAGVSQSPSNKVTEKGKDVELRCDPISGHTALYWYRQSLGQGLEFLIYFQGNSAPDKSGLPSDRFSAERTGGSVSTLTIQRTQQEDSAVYLCASSGKVQETQYFGPGTRLLVL.

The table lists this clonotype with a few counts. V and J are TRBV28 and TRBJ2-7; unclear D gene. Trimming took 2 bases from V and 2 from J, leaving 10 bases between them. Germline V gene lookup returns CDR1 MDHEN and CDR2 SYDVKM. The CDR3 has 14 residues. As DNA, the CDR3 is TGTGCCAGCAGTTTAATTCAACATACCTACGAGCAGTACTTC. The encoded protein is CASSLIQHTYEQYF.

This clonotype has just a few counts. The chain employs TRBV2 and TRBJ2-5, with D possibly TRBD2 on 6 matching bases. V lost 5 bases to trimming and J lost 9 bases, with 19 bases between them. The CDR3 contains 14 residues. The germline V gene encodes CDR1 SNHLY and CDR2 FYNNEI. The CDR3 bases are TGTGCCAGCAGTCCGGGACTGGTGGAGGGTTCCCAGTACTTC. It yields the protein CASSPGLVEGSQYF.

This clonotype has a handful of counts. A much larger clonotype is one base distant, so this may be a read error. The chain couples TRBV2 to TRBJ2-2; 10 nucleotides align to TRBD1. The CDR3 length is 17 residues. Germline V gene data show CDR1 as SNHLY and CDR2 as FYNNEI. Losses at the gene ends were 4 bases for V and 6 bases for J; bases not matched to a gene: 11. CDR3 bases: TGTGCCAGCAGTGGCCACCAACTGGGACAGGGGCCCGGGGAGCTGTTTTTT. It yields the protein CASSGHQLGQGPGELFF.

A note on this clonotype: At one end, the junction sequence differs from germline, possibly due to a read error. Here the CDR3 reads CSARGDPGAYEQYF. The DNA for the CDR3 is TGCAGTGCCAGAGGGGATCCGGGGGCCTACGAGCAGTACTTC. The genes are TRBV20-1 and TRBJ2-7; D possibly corresponds to TRBD2 (6 bases). CDR1 and CDR2 (germline): DFQATT, SNEGSKA (reference sequence). This CDR3 is 14 amino acids long.

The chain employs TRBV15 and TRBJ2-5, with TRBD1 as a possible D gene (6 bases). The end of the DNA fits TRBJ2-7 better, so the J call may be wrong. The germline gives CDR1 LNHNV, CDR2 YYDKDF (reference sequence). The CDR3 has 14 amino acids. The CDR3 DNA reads TGTGCCACCAGCACTGACAGGTACTCCTACGAGCAGTACTTC. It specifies CATSTDRYSYEQYF.

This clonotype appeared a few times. CDR3 sequence: CSARTTYGYTF. The CDR3 DNA reads TGCAGTGCTAGGACCACCTATGGCTACACCTTC. This chain uses TRBV20-1 with TRBJ1-2, with D unclear. Trimming left V 3 bases short and J 4 bases short, with 6 bases between. Germline CDR1 is DFQATT and CDR2 is SNEGSKA (reference sequence). The CDR3 covers 11 residues.

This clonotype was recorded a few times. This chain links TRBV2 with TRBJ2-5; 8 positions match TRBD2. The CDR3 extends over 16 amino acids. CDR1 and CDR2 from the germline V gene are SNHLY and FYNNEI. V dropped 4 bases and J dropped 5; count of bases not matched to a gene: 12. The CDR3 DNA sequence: TGTGCCAGCAGTGTAGGGCGGGGGGTCTCCGGGGAGACCCAGTACTTC. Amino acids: CASSVGRGVSGETQYF.

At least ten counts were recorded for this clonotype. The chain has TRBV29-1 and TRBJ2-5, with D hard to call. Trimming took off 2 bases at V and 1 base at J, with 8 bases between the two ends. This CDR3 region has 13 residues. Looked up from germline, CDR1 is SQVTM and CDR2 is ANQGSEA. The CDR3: CSVEPPGQETQYF. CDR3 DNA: TGCAGCGTTGAACCACCGGGCCAAGAGACCCAGTACTTC.

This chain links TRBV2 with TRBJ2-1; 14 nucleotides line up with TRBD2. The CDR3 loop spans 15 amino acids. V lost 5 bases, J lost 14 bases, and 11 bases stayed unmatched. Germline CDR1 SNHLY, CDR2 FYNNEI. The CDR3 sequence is CASSRLAGGPGEKFF. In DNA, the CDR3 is TGTGCCAGCAGTCGACTAGCGGGGGGGCCAGGCGAGAAGTTCTTC.

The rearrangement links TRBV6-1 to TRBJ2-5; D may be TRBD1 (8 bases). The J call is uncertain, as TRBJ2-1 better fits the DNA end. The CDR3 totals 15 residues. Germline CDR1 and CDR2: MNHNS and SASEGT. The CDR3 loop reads CASSAGGQGYNEQFF. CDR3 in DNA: TGTGCCAGCAGTGCGGGAGGACAGGGCTACAATGAGCAGTTCTTC.

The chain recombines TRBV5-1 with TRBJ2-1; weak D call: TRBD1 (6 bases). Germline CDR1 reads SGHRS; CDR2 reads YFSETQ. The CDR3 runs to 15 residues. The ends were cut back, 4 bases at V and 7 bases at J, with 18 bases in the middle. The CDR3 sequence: CASSLAGAGVNEQFF. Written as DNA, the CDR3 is TGCGCCAGCAGCCTGGCAGGGGCAGGGGTAAATGAGCAGTTCTTC.

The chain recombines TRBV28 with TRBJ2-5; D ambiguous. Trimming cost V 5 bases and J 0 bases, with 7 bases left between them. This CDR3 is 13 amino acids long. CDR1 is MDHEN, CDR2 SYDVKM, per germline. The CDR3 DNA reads TGTGCCAGCAGTAGTCGGAACCAAGAGACCCAGTACTTC. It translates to CASSSRNQETQYF.

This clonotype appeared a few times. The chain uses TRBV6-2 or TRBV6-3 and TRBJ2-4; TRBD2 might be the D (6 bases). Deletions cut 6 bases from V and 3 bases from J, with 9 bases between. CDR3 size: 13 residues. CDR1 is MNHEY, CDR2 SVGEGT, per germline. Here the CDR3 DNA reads TGTGCCAGCAGGGGCGGGATCAAAAACATTCAGTACTTC. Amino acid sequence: CASRGGIKNIQYF.

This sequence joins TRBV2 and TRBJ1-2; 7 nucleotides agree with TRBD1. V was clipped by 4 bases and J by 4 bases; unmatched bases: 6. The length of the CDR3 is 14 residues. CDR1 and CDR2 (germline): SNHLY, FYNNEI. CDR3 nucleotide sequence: TGTGCCAGCAGTGCTCTGACAGGGCCCTATGGCTACACCTTC. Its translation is CASSALTGPYGYTF.

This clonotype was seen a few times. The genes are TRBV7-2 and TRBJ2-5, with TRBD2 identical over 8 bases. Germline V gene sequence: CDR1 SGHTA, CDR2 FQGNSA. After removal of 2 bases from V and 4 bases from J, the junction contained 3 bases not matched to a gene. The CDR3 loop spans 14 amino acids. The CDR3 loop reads CASSLLGLVETQYF. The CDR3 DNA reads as TGTGCCAGCAGCTTATTGGGACTAGTAGAGACCCAGTACTTC. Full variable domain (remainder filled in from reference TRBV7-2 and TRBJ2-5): GAGVSQSPSNKVTEKGKDVELRCDPISGHTALYWYRQSLGQGLEFLIYFQGNSAPDKSGLPSDRFSAERTGGSVSTLTIQRTQQEDSAVYLCASSLLGLVETQYFGPGTRLLVL.

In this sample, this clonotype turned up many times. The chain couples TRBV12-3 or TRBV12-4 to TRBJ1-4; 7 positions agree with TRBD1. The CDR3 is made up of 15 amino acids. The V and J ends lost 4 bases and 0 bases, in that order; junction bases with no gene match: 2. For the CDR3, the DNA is TGTGCCAGCAGTTCCCAGGGGGCAACTAATGAAAAACTGTTTTTT. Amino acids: CASSSQGATNEKLFF.